What follows describes a single TCR beta chain. The target antigen is unknown. Under the authors' procedure: Using the CDR3 differences seen across clinicopathological groups, the authors built a distant-metastasis classifier for papillary thyroid cancer, which was meant to discriminate distant-metastatic patients. Using MiXCR, TCRdb reanalyzed the PCR reads. These V and J calls are TCRdb output, not the study's own analysis. The sample consists of 4,000 to 5,000 clones, under 20% of them appearing once. Patients were all untreated before their thyroid surgery. This entry is derived from a study of metastatic and nonmetastatic thyroid tumors. At the level of the study: Repertoires from blood and tumor or nodule tissue of malignant and benign thyroid patients were compared.

Study findings and constraints: Compared with benign nodules, malignant thyroid tumors were reported to have significantly higher TCR beta diversity in both blood and tumor.

The V gene's germline CDR1 is SGDLS and CDR2 YYNGEE. Trimming removed 2 bases at V and 5 bases at J, with 13 bases between. The CDR3 length is 15 residues. Sequencing used adjacent normal tissue. This clonotype was obtained from a female donor with papillary thyroid cancer or a benign thyroid nodule (not recorded which). Some clones in this sample may be carry-over from other donors' samples. V and J are TRBV9 and TRBJ2-2, with D perhaps TRBD2 (7 bases). The CDR3 DNA reads as TGTGCCAGCAGCGTGGGGGGGCGGTGGACCGGGGAGCTGTTTTTT. This gives the protein CASSVGGRWTGELFF.